These 13 T cell receptor beta chains share one sample of origin, sequenced in a study of T-cell reconstitution after alpha-beta-depleted transplantation in children. A TCRbeta library incorporating unique molecular identifiers was prepared. TCRdb fed the PCR reads into MiXCR, producing one record per CDR3 protein. The data hold 200,000 to 250,000 distinct CDR3 sequences, with roughly 10% observed a single time. Sequenced here: PBMCs, sampled before TCRalphabeta/CD19-depleted stem cell transplant. These receptors all come from a child less than two years old with acute myeloid leukemia, due to receive a stem cell transplant.

At least ten counts were recorded for this clonotype. This chain uses TRBV5-1 with TRBJ2-1, with TRBD2 identical over 7 bases. The CDR3 has 16 amino acids. Germline trimming cut 1 base from V and 4 bases from J; bases unmatched to any gene: 8. CDR1 SGHRS and CDR2 YFSETQ come from the germline V gene. DNA for the CDR3: TGCGCCAGCAGCTTGTATACTAGCGCTACTTACAATGAGCAGTTCTTC. Protein: CASSLYTSATYNEQFF. Drawing the rest from reference TRBV5-1 and TRBJ2-1, the complete variable domain is KAGVTQTPRYLIKTRGQQVTLSCSPISGHRSVSWYQQTPGQGLQFLFEYFSETQRNKGNFPGRFSGRQFSNSRSEMNVSTLELGDSALYLCASSLYTSATYNEQFFGPGTRLTVL.

This clonotype was recorded many times. The rearrangement links TRBV20-1 to TRBJ2-7; the D is unclear. The V end lost 4 bases, the J end lost 6 bases, and 10 bases lay between the germline ends. Looked up from germline, CDR1 is DFQATT and CDR2 is SNEGSKA (reference sequence). The CDR3 covers 11 residues. The DNA for the CDR3 is TGCAGTGCTAACTTGCAGCTCGAGCAGTACTTC. It encodes CSANLQLEQYF.

This clonotype was counted at least ten times. The chain carries TRBV18 and TRBJ1-2, with D hard to call. Germline V lookup: CDR1 KGHSH, CDR2 LQKENI. This CDR3 contains 13 residues. Trimming pared 2 bases from V and 4 bases from J, leaving 8 bases between. CDR3: CASSPDTPYGYTF. CDR3 DNA: TGTGCCAGCTCACCAGACACGCCCTATGGCTACACCTTC.

Ten or more counts support this clonotype. The rearrangement links TRBV7-6 to TRBJ1-5; 7 nucleotides align to TRBD1. Trimming cost V 2 bases and J 3 bases; bases outside gene matches: 4. The CDR3 contains 15 residues. Germline V gives CDR1 SGHVS, CDR2 FNYEAQ. The CDR3 sequence is CASSLQGGPNQPQHF. DNA of the CDR3: TGTGCCAGCAGCTTACAGGGGGGGCCCAATCAGCCCCAGCATTTT.

The sample holds many counts of this clonotype. The gene calls are TRBV27 and TRBJ1-1; the D gene is possibly TRBD1 (6 bases). Germline V lookup: CDR1 MNHEY, CDR2 SMNVEV (reference sequence). CDR3 size: 13 residues. The V end lost 5 bases, the J end lost 5 bases, and 12 bases lay between the germline ends. CDR3 nucleotides: TGTGCCAGCAGTCACCAAAGGGGGACTGAAGCTTTCTTT. Translated: CASSHQRGTEAFF.

This clonotype appeared once. This may be a read error: a much more frequent sequence differs by one nucleotide. The chain links TRBV12-3 or TRBV12-4 to TRBJ2-2; 7 positions agree with TRBD1. V gave up 10 bases and J gave up 5 bases; unmatched junction bases: 7. This CDR3 has 13 residues. The CDR3 loop is CANSRQGTGELFF. In nucleotides, the CDR3 is TGTGCCAACAGCAGACAGGGAACCGGGGAGCTGTTTTTT.

This clonotype was seen many times. This chain links TRBV20-1 with TRBJ1-1, with D tentatively TRBD1 (5 bases). Germline values: CDR1 DFQATT, CDR2 SNEGSKA (reference sequence). The germline V and J ends were trimmed by 6 bases and 6 bases, with 14 bases remaining between them. This CDR3 region has 12 residues. The CDR3 reads CSAKQGPAEAFF. CDR3 bases: TGCAGTGCAAAGCAGGGACCAGCTGAAGCTTTCTTT.

This clonotype showed up many times. This chain connects TRBV6-5 to TRBJ1-6; 10 bases agree with TRBD1. The CDR3 is 15 residues long. Trimming removed 2 bases from V and 7 bases from J; junction bases left unmatched: 2. Germline lookup yields CDR1 MNHEY and CDR2 SVGAGI. The CDR3 DNA sequence: TGTGCCAGCAGTTACAAGGACAGGGGGAATTCACCCCTCCACTTT. Residues: CASSYKDRGNSPLHF.

This clonotype was found many times. The chain has TRBV20-1 and TRBJ1-6; 7 nucleotides match TRBD1. The CDR3 spans 15 residues. The V gene end was trimmed by 6 bases and the J gene end by 10 bases; junction bases not matched to a gene: 15. CDR1 and CDR2 from the germline V gene are DFQATT and SNEGSKA (reference sequence). CDR3 in DNA: TGCAGTGCCTTACAGGGGCTACTTATCGGGTCACCCCTCCACTTT. Protein sequence: CSALQGLLIGSPLHF.

This clonotype was seen many times. The rearrangement links TRBV19 to TRBJ1-1; D call uncertain. Germline loops: CDR1 LNHDA, CDR2 SQIVND (reference sequence). The CDR3 loop spans 13 amino acids. Trimming cost V 3 bases and J 1 base, with 6 bases left between them. Written as DNA, the CDR3 is TGTGCCAGTAGTATGCAACCGAACACTGAAGCTTTCTTT. Its translation: CASSMQPNTEAFF.

This clonotype was detected ten times or more. The chain recombines TRBV7-2 with TRBJ2-7; 7 bases align to TRBD2. Germline V CDR1 and CDR2: SGHTA, FQGNSA. This CDR3 has 14 residues. V trimming: 1 base; J trimming: 3 bases; junction bases outside the gene matches: 3. The CDR3 bases are TGTGCCAGCAGCTTAGTGACTAGCAGCTACGAGCAGTACTTC. It encodes CASSLVTSSYEQYF.

The gene calls are TRBV19 and TRBJ2-2; 8 bases align to TRBD2. The length of the CDR3 is 15 residues. Germline CDR1 reads LNHDA; CDR2 reads SQIVND (reference sequence). The trim removed 0 bases at V and 6 bases at J, leaving 3 bases unmatched. In nucleotides, the CDR3 is TGTGCCAGTAGTATAGAGGACGGGAGGGCCGGGGAGCTGTTTTTT. Amino acids: CASSIEDGRAGELFF.

This clonotype has a count of ten or more. V gene TRBV3-1 combines with J gene TRBJ2-5; no definite D call. This CDR3 comprises 12 residues. The germline V gene encodes CDR1 LGHDT and CDR2 YNNKEL (reference sequence). Trimming took off 1 base at V and 7 bases at J, with 7 bases between the two ends. The DNA for the CDR3 is TGTGCCAGCAGCCAAGCTGATGTGACCCAGTACTTC. Protein: CASSQADVTQYF.